The 15 T cell receptor beta chains below all came from one sample that was sequenced in a study of blood T cell repertoires in COVID-19 (dated by TCRdb to the early 2020s). Preparation of the library involved the immunoSEQ multiplex PCR assay. In TCRdb, the immuneACCESS table is reduced to in-frame sequences with V and J assigned. These tables do not hold every clone; where another copy was compared, an unresolved V gene accounts for under half, and the others remain unexplained. Counted in this sample were about 360,000 clones; more than 75% of them appeared once. Around 3% of the sample is held by the ten biggest clonotypes. Material: peripheral blood. These receptors were collected from a human donor in a cohort sampled during active COVID-19.

This sequence joins TRBV29-1 and TRBJ1-1, with TRBD1 as a possible D gene (5 bases). Per the germline V gene, CDR1 is SQVTM and CDR2 is ANQGSEA. The CDR3 length is 12 residues. Trimming pared 4 bases from V and 11 bases from J, leaving 17 bases between. CDR3 region: CSVAGGAIGAFF. The CDR3 DNA is TGCAGCGTTGCTGGCGGGGCCATAGGGGCTTTCTTT.

This clone turned up a few times. The V gene is TRBV5-4, the J gene TRBJ2-7; D is possibly TRBD1 (6 bases). CDR1 and CDR2 (germline): SGHNT, YYREEE (reference sequence). V dropped 4 bases and J dropped 5 bases, with 19 bases sitting between them. The CDR3 contains 15 residues. CDR3 sequence: CASSIGQPQIHEQYF. The DNA of the CDR3 is TGTGCCAGCAGCATCGGACAGCCCCAGATCCACGAGCAGTACTTC.

V usage is TRBV9 and J usage is TRBJ2-1; 7 bases fit TRBD2. The CDR3 runs to 14 residues. CDR1 is SGDLS and CDR2 is YYNGEE in the germline V gene. V lost 4 bases, J lost 5 bases, and 6 bases stayed unmatched. In DNA, the CDR3 is TGTGCCAGCAGCAGAGCACTAGCGCACAATGAGCAGTTCTTC. Translating it yields CASSRALAHNEQFF.

This chain uses TRBV5-8 with TRBJ2-1; D is possibly TRBD1 (5 bases). CDR1 and CDR2 (germline): SGHTS, YDEGEE. Trimming cost V 5 bases and J 4 bases, with 16 bases left between them. There are 15 residues in the CDR3. CDR3 region: CASSSGSSWYNEQFF. The CDR3, as DNA: TGTGCCAGCAGTTCAGGGTCTTCCTGGTACAATGAGCAGTTCTTC.

The chain employs TRBV7-2 and TRBJ2-5; no reliable D call. Per the germline V gene, CDR1 is SGHTA and CDR2 is FQGNSA. The CDR3 spans 15 residues. The V end lost 4 bases, the J end lost 5 bases, and 17 bases lay between the germline ends. CDR3 DNA: TGTGCCAGCAGCTCACAGCTTTCCACGCGTGAGACCCAGTACTTC. Its protein is CASSSQLSTRETQYF.

The CDR3 sequence is CAWSRGTAYTEAFF. Here the CDR3 DNA reads TGTGCCTGGAGTCGAGGGACAGCGTACACTGAAGCTTTCTTT. The chain joins TRBV30 to TRBJ1-1; 7 bases map to TRBD1. The length of the CDR3 is 14 residues. Germline V CDR1 and CDR2: GTSNPN, SVGIG (reference sequence). The ends lost 2 bases at V and 3 bases at J; junction bases unmatched: 6.

This clone was detected only once. J is TRBJ1-3 and V is TRBV6-5; D is unresolved. This CDR3 region has 12 residues. Trimming left V 3 bases short and J 7 bases short, with 7 bases between. Germline V gene data show CDR1 as MNHEY and CDR2 as SVGAGI. The CDR3 bases are TGTGCCAGCAGTTATAACGGGAACACCATATATTTT. It encodes CASSYNGNTIYF.

The rearrangement links TRBV5-5 to TRBJ2-7; tentatively, D is TRBD1 (6 bases). Looked up from germline, CDR1 is SGHKS and CDR2 is YYEKEE (reference sequence). Trimming took off 2 bases at V and 2 bases at J, with 11 bases between the two ends. The CDR3 is made up of 14 amino acids. The CDR3, as DNA: TGTGCCAGCAGCTTCACAGGGTTCGCCTACGAGCAGTACTTC. Protein product: CASSFTGFAYEQYF.

The CDR3 DNA follows: TGTGCCAGCACCTGGGGAGGGAATCAGCCCCAGCATTTT. Amino acids: CASTWGGNQPQHF. V and J are TRBV12-3 or TRBV12-4 and TRBJ1-5; D gene unclear. CDR3 size: 13 residues. Trimming took 7 bases from V and 4 from J, leaving 11 bases between them.

The chain has TRBV15 and TRBJ1-2, with D possibly matching TRBD1 (6 bases). Trimming took off 0 bases at V and 2 bases at J, with 10 bases between the two ends. Germline CDR1 LNHNV, CDR2 YYDKDF (reference sequence). The CDR3 has 15 residues. The CDR3 sequence is CATSREVTGNYGYTF. In DNA form, the CDR3 reads TGTGCCACCAGCAGAGAAGTAACAGGGAACTATGGCTACACCTTC.

In this sample, this clone turned up once. This chain links TRBV5-3 with TRBJ1-5; 8 bases fit TRBD1. TRBV5-3 is identified as an open reading frame with a role that is uncertain. V was pared by 2 bases and J by 4 bases, with 17 bases of the junction left unmatched. This CDR3 is 19 amino acids long. This chain's CDR3 is CARSFLVYRGETWNQPQHF. CDR3 bases: TGTGCCAGAAGCTTTTTAGTTTACAGGGGGGAAACGTGGAATCAGCCCCAGCATTTT.

The CDR3, as DNA: TGTGCCAGCTCACTAGGGACAGCGAACACCGGGGAGCTGTTTTTT. Translation: CASSLGTANTGELFF. The rearrangement links TRBV18 to TRBJ2-2; 7 nucleotides align to TRBD1. Germline loops: CDR1 KGHSH, CDR2 LQKENI. The CDR3 runs to 15 residues. V was clipped by 4 bases and J by 0 bases; unmatched bases: 2.

The rearrangement joins TRBV5-1 to TRBJ2-3; maybe TRBD1 (6 bases). In germline, CDR1 is SGHRS, CDR2 YFSETQ. CDR3 size: 19 residues. V gave up 5 bases and J gave up 1 base, with 26 bases separating them. The CDR3 sequence is CASSYPGYLVKGGTDTQYF. The CDR3 bases are TGCGCCAGCAGTTATCCAGGGTACCTTGTCAAGGGGGGCACAGATACGCAGTATTTT.

This chain uses TRBV5-1 with TRBJ2-3, with a tentative D call TRBD2 (5 bases). The CDR3 consists of 12 residues. From germline, CDR1 is SGHRS and CDR2 YFSETQ. Trimming cost V 4 bases and J 3 bases, with 6 bases left between them. In DNA form, the CDR3 reads TGCGCCAGCAGCGAGGGTACAGATACGCAGTATTTT. Its protein product is CASSEGTDTQYF.

The chain uses TRBV7-6 and TRBJ2-5; 10 bases align to TRBD2. This CDR3 spans 17 amino acids. Germline V gene lookup returns CDR1 SGHVS and CDR2 FNYEAQ. V shed 1 base, J shed 5 bases, and the junction held 10 bases outside the gene matches. Written as DNA, the CDR3 is TGTGCCAGCAGCTTAGGTCTAGCGGGGGTAGCAGGGGAGACCCAGTACTTC. This encodes CASSLGLAGVAGETQYF.